This T cell receptor (beta chain) was captured by sequencing in a study of T-cell memory formation after mild COVID-19. Germline V lookup: CDR1 KGHSH, CDR2 LQKENI. This CDR3 has 15 amino acids. Deletions cut 0 bases from V and 8 bases from J, with 16 bases between. TCR alpha and TCR beta cDNA libraries with sample barcodes and UMIs came from 5'RACE using constant-segment primers. A single record per CDR3 protein comes from TCRdb applying MiXCR to the 5' RACE reads. The table lists 250,000 to 350,000 distinct CDR3 sequences, just under 20% of them singletons. Study results and limitations: Among contracting clones, CD4+ were mainly CM/EM and CD8+ enriched in EMRA. CD4+ bias marked clones expanding day 15 to 37, unlike balanced contracting clones.

Regarding this clonotype: What it binds is unknown.

The TCR comes from a man younger than 35 who had mild COVID-19 (a few samples of this study predate the infection). Cell type and time point are not known. The sample consisted of PBMCs or a T cell subset sorted from them (not recorded which). The V gene is TRBV18, the J gene TRBJ1-1; D gene unclear. The CDR3 nucleotides are TGTGCCAGCTCACCACCGGCCGGCAGTCGTTTAGAAGCTTTCTTT. Amino acids: CASSPPAGSRLEAFF.